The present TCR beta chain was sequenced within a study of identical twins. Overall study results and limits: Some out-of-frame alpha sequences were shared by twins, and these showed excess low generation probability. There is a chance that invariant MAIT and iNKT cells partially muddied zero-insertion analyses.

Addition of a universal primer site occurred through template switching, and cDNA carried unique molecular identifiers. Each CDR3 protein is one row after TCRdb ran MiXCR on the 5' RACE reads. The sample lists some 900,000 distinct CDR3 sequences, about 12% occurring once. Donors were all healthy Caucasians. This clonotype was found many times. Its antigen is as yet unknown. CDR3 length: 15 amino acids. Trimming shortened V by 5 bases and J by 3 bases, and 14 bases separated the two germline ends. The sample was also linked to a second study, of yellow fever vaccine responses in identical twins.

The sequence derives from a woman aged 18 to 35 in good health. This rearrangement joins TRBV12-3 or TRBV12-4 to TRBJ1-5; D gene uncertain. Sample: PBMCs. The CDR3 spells CASSPSAGLNQPQHF. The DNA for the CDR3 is TGTGCCAGCAGTCCCTCCGCAGGCCTCAATCAGCCCCAGCATTTT.